The 28 T cell receptor beta chains below all came from one sample that was sequenced in a study of blood T cell repertoires in COVID-19. Sequencing was performed with immunoSEQ multiplex PCR; in TCRdb, only in-frame clones are kept and a portion is missing. Seen here are about 500,000 clones, roughly nine tenths observed once, and the top ten hold under 8.5%. The sequenced sample consisted of peripheral blood. The receptors derive from a woman between 45 and 65 years old with COVID-19, enrolled during active disease.

J is TRBJ2-6 and V is TRBV28; D call uncertain. The germline CDR1 and CDR2 sequences are MDHEN and SYDVKM. The CDR3 totals 15 residues. Trimming left V 6 bases short and J 0 bases short, with 9 bases between. CDR3 amino acids: CASSPHSSGANVLTF. Written as DNA, the CDR3 is TGTGCCAGCAGCCCTCACAGCTCTGGGGCCAACGTCCTGACTTTC.

The chain is built from TRBV9 and TRBJ1-2; 12 bases are shared with TRBD1. The V segment lost 0 bases and the J segment 8 bases; nucleotides outside the gene matches: 5. The CDR3 covers 15 residues. Germline CDR1 and CDR2: SGDLS and YYNGEE. As DNA, the CDR3 is TGTGCCAGCAGCGTAGGGGGACAGGGGGCTTTAGGCTACACCTTC. This translates into CASSVGGQGALGYTF.

The chain employs TRBV3-1 (or the pseudogene TRBV3-2) and TRBJ2-7; D is perhaps TRBD1 (6 bases). Deletions cut 0 bases from V and 2 bases from J, with 11 bases between. CDR3 length equals 15 residues. Germline V lookup: CDR1 LGHDT, CDR2 YNNKEL (reference sequence). Here the CDR3 reads CASSQETGFPYEQYF. CDR3 nucleotides: TGTGCCAGCAGCCAAGAGACAGGCTTTCCCTACGAGCAGTACTTC.

To note about this clone: The same CDR3 arises from other DNA sequences in this sample as well. V usage is TRBV5-1 and J usage is TRBJ2-3; D is perhaps TRBD2 (5 bases). Germline V lookup: CDR1 SGHRS, CDR2 YFSETQ. The CDR3 runs to 14 residues. V lost 0 bases, J lost 4 bases, and 9 bases lay in between. The CDR3 sequence is CASSLVPGSDTQYF. CDR3 nucleotide sequence: TGCGCCAGCAGCTTGGTCCCGGGATCAGATACGCAGTATTTT.

The CDR3 DNA sequence: TGTGCCAGCAGCTCCAATCCAGCGAATTATGGCTACACCTTC. Encoded protein: CASSSNPANYGYTF. This rearrangement joins TRBV7-9 to TRBJ1-2; D gene ambiguous. V dropped 4 bases and J dropped 5 bases, with 14 bases sitting between them. The CDR3 length is 14 residues. Germline V lookup: CDR1 SEHNR, CDR2 FQNEAQ (reference sequence). Together with reference TRBV7-9 and TRBJ1-2, the CDR3 gives the full variable domain: DTGVSQNPRHKITKRGQNVTFRCDPISEHNRLYWYRQTLGQGPEFLTYFQNEAQLEKSRLLSDRFSAERPKGSFSTLEIQRTEQGDSAMYLCASSSNPANYGYTFGSGTRLTVV.

The genes are TRBV28 and TRBJ1-2; D might be TRBD1 (6 bases). CDR3 size: 15 residues. Germline assignment: CDR1 MDHEN and CDR2 SYDVKM. Trimming cost V 5 bases and J 11 bases, with 24 bases left between them. The CDR3 is CASSPPGTSTVRYTF. Written as DNA, the CDR3 is TGTGCCAGCAGTCCCCCCGGGACATCTACGGTTAGGTACACCTTC.

The V and J genes are TRBV7-9 and TRBJ1-1; D might be TRBD1 (5 bases). Per the germline V gene, CDR1 is SEHNR and CDR2 is FQNEAQ (reference sequence). V was trimmed by 5 bases and J by 0 bases, leaving 10 bases between them. The CDR3 extends over 14 amino acids. The CDR3 protein is CASSPGAMNTEAFF. The CDR3 coding sequence is TGTGCCAGCAGCCCTGGGGCCATGAACACTGAAGCTTTCTTT.

The chain couples TRBV6-5 to TRBJ1-5; D is possibly TRBD1 (6 bases). Germline V gene sequence: CDR1 MNHEY, CDR2 SVGAGI. V shed 8 bases and J shed 0 bases, with 11 bases lying between them. The CDR3 length is 14 residues. The DNA of the CDR3 is TGTGCCAGCCGAAAAGGGGGTAGCAATCAGCCCCAGCATTTT. Protein: CASRKGGSNQPQHF.

Written as DNA, the CDR3 is TGTGCCAGCAGTGAAAGACAGGGGTACGGCTACACCTTC. Encoded protein: CASSERQGYGYTF. The chain has TRBV2 and TRBJ1-2; 8 positions match TRBD1. Germline V gives CDR1 SNHLY, CDR2 FYNNEI. The CDR3 has 13 amino acids. V shed 2 bases, J shed 8 bases, and the junction held 4 bases outside the gene matches.

The chain has TRBV5-1 and TRBJ2-1; 8 positions match TRBD1. V trimming: 2 bases; J trimming: 7 bases; junction bases outside the gene matches: 5. Germline-derived CDR1 and CDR2 are SGHRS and YFSETQ. The CDR3 length is 14 residues. DNA for the CDR3: TGCGCCAGCAGCTTCGGGACAGGTCCAAATGAGCAGTTCTTC. This translates into CASSFGTGPNEQFF.

The V and J genes are TRBV9 and TRBJ1-2, with D possibly TRBD1 on 5 matching bases. Germline assignment: CDR1 SGDLS and CDR2 YYNGEE. Trimming took off 3 bases at V and 9 bases at J, with 18 bases between the two ends. This CDR3 region has 14 residues. DNA for the CDR3: TGTGCCAGCAGCGAGGGGAGGGCGGGGCAGAGCTACACCTTC. It codes for CASSEGRAGQSYTF.

The J gene is TRBJ2-3, the V gene TRBV19; 7 nucleotides agree with TRBD2. V lost 9 bases and J lost 6; bases outside the gene matches: 6. The CDR3 length is 12 residues. Germline V lookup: CDR1 LNHDA, CDR2 SQIVND (reference sequence). The CDR3 region is CASSFGGDTQYF. DNA of the CDR3: TGTGCCAGCTCCTTCGGGGGGGATACGCAGTATTTT.

The chain joins TRBV18 to TRBJ2-7, with D possibly matching TRBD2 (6 bases). CDR3 size: 15 residues. Germline CDR1 and CDR2: KGHSH and LQKENI. V was clipped by 0 bases and J by 5 bases, with 14 bases between them. Written as DNA, the CDR3 is TGTGCCAGCTCACCACCGGAGGGGTTCGGGGACGAGCAGTACTTC. Amino acids: CASSPPEGFGDEQYF.

V usage is TRBV5-4 and J usage is TRBJ2-3; tentative D call: TRBD2 (7 bases). Germline CDR1 is SGHNT and CDR2 is YYREEE (reference sequence). The V end lost 2 bases, the J end lost 4 bases, and 11 bases lay between the germline ends. The CDR3 is 14 residues long. CDR3 sequence reads: CASSLEGGADTQYF. CDR3 DNA sequence: TGTGCCAGCAGCTTAGAGGGGGGGGCAGATACGCAGTATTTT.

This chain connects TRBV11-2 to TRBJ2-3; D unclear. Trimming shortened V by 1 base and J by 1 base, and 15 bases separated the two germline ends. This CDR3 contains 17 residues. Germline loops: CDR1 SGHAT, CDR2 FQNNGV. CDR3: CASSLVSPGLRTDTQYF. The CDR3 DNA sequence: TGTGCCAGCAGCTTAGTCAGTCCAGGATTGCGCACAGATACGCAGTATTTT.

This clone occurred once. V is TRBV18 and J is TRBJ1-3; 8 bases fit TRBD1. V lost 4 bases to trimming and J lost 0 bases; unmatched junction nucleotides: 5. CDR1 is KGHSH and CDR2 is LQKENI in the germline V gene. The CDR3 is made up of 16 amino acids. The CDR3 is CASSLGQARSGNTIYF. CDR3 nucleotides: TGTGCCAGCTCACTGGGACAGGCTCGCTCTGGAAACACCATATATTTT.

The chain joins TRBV30 to TRBJ1-2; tentatively, D is TRBD1 (5 bases). Germline loops: CDR1 GTSNPN, CDR2 SVGIG (reference sequence). The V and J ends lost 6 bases and 5 bases respectively, with 13 bases between them. The CDR3 totals 12 residues. As DNA, the CDR3 is TGTGCCTGTACTCCTGGGGGGTATGGCTACACCTTC. Protein: CACTPGGYGYTF.

Notes on this clone: The identical CDR3 is also encoded by other nucleotide sequences in the sample. The genes are TRBV3-1 (or the pseudogene TRBV3-2) and TRBJ1-1, with no clear D. Germline assignment: CDR1 LGHDT and CDR2 YNNKEL (reference sequence). The CDR3 is 15 amino acids. The V end lost 1 base, the J end lost 1 base, and 10 bases lay between the germline ends. Here the CDR3 DNA reads TGTGCCAGCAGCCAAGGTGGATCGGGGAACACTGAAGCTTTCTTT. Its translation is CASSQGGSGNTEAFF.

This clone appeared a few times. The CDR3 protein is CASKTNTEAFF. Written as DNA, the CDR3 is TGTGCCAGCAAGACTAACACTGAAGCTTTCTTT. The chain combines TRBV6-5 with TRBJ1-1, with D unresolved. This CDR3 has 11 amino acids. Germline V gene data show CDR1 as MNHEY and CDR2 as SVGAGI. Trimming stripped 7 bases from V and 2 bases from J, with 5 bases between.

The chain employs TRBV5-4 and TRBJ1-2; D not resolved. Between the trimmed V and J ends, which lost 3 bases and 2 bases, there was a span of 8 bases. The germline gives CDR1 SGHNT, CDR2 YYREEE (reference sequence). The CDR3 sequence is 13 residues long. The CDR3 here is CASSSDLNYGYTF. CDR3 nucleotides: TGTGCCAGCAGCTCGGACTTGAACTATGGCTACACCTTC.

This clone was picked up one time. This chain uses TRBV7-6 with TRBJ2-2, with a tentative D call TRBD2 (6 bases). The V end lost 7 bases, the J end lost 3 bases, and 18 bases lay between the germline ends. This CDR3 has 16 residues. The germline V gene has CDR1 SGHVS and CDR2 FNYEAQ. The chain's CDR3 is CASNPHAGGDTGELFF. The CDR3 DNA sequence: TGTGCCAGCAACCCACACGCCGGGGGAGACACCGGGGAGCTGTTTTTT.

Written as DNA, the CDR3 is TGTGCCTGGAAACGGGGACAGGGGTCCTACAATGAGCAGTTCTTC. Translation gives CAWKRGQGSYNEQFF. The chain is built from TRBV30 and TRBJ2-1, with 10 bases identical to TRBD1. The V gene's germline CDR1 is GTSNPN and CDR2 SVGIG (reference sequence). The CDR3 runs to 15 residues. V lost 4 bases to trimming and J lost 1 base; unmatched junction nucleotides: 4.

The genes are TRBV6-5 and TRBJ2-5, with D possibly matching TRBD2 (6 bases). The CDR3 has 14 amino acids. V lost 4 bases and J lost 1, with 10 bases in between. The germline CDR1 and CDR2 sequences are MNHEY and SVGAGI. CDR3 nucleotide sequence: TGTGCCAGCAGTTCATTCGGGGGCCAAGAGACCCAGTACTTC. Its translation is CASSSFGGQETQYF.

The rearrangement uses TRBV6-1 and TRBJ1-2; D unclear. Trimming pared 4 bases from V and 7 bases from J, leaving 16 bases between. Germline loops: CDR1 MNHNS, CDR2 SASEGT. The CDR3 is 14 amino acids. CDR3 DNA: TGTGCCAGCAGTGTTTCAGGTCTAAGTGGTGGCTACACCTTC. Protein sequence: CASSVSGLSGGYTF.

Only one count was recorded for this clone. The chain combines TRBV19 with TRBJ1-6; D unclear. V lost 3 bases and J 0 bases, leaving 9 bases between the germline ends. The germline V gene encodes CDR1 LNHDA and CDR2 SQIVND (reference sequence). The CDR3 loop spans 16 amino acids. Written as DNA, the CDR3 is TGTGCCAGTAGTATTTCACCGAGCTCCTATAATTCACCCCTCCACTTT. Residues: CASSISPSSYNSPLHF.

The rearrangement uses TRBV11-2 and TRBJ1-1; D unresolved. V lost 6 bases to trimming and J lost 1 base, with 18 bases between them. The germline gives CDR1 SGHAT, CDR2 FQNNGV. The CDR3 is 16 amino acids. The CDR3 is CASRPPGAAQNTEAFF. CDR3 nucleotide sequence: TGTGCCAGCAGACCTCCCGGAGCGGCTCAGAACACTGAAGCTTTCTTT.

V is TRBV3-1 (or the pseudogene TRBV3-2) and J is TRBJ1-5; D not certain. This CDR3 has 15 amino acids. Germline V gene sequence: CDR1 LGHDT, CDR2 YNNKEL (reference sequence). V was cut by 0 bases and J by 1 base, with 7 bases left in between. The CDR3 region is CASSQDPGSNQPQHF. CDR3 bases: TGTGCCAGCAGCCAAGATCCGGGAAGCAATCAGCCCCAGCATTTT.

V and J are TRBV25-1 and TRBJ1-2; tentative D call: TRBD1 (6 bases). The CDR3 runs to 16 residues. The V gene lost 1 base and the J gene lost 4 bases, with 16 bases spanning the gap. In germline, CDR1 is MGHDK, CDR2 SYGVNS. The CDR3 nucleotides read TGTGCCAGCAGTGAATCCGGGGGGGCAGGCGTCTATGGCTACACCTTC. This sequence encodes CASSESGGAGVYGYTF.